The clone carrying this TCR beta chain has only one observation. The antigen is unknown. This sample was taken from a study of cytomegalovirus exposure and HLA in healthy donors. Findings of the study overall: In most subjects, TCR beta sequences reportedly gave accurate predictions of HLA-A and HLA-B alleles. A few of the chains that were CMV-associated were confirmed in vitro to be specific for CMV antigens. Sequencing likely caused a cluster of highly shared sequence variants. Versus the roughly 700-donor mean, an Asian-associated ancestry cluster reportedly showed fewer N-insertions in a later analysis.

The PCR employed 60 Vbeta primers together with 13 Jbeta primers. Using immunoSEQ multiplex PCR, the repertoire was profiled, and TCRdb retains in-frame clones only, with some absent. The table includes 110,000 or so clones, 60% to 85% detected once. The CDR3 has 12 amino acids. Germline V gene data show CDR1 as SGHRS and CDR2 as YFSETQ. Trimming removed 0 bases at V and 4 bases at J, with 5 bases between. The clonotype was recovered from a middle-aged man in good health and CMV-seronegative. V and J are TRBV5-1 and TRBJ2-7; D remains unclear. Sequencing input: PBMCs. This CDR3 reads CASSLGEYEQYF. CDR3 nucleotide sequence: TGCGCCAGCAGCTTGGGCGAGTACGAGCAGTACTTC.